Presented here are 30 T cell receptor beta chains from one specimen sequenced in a study of blood T cell repertoires in COVID-19. Profiled with immunoSEQ multiplex PCR; TCRdb holds only in-frame clones, not every one. The sample records approximately 150,000 clones, 79% being singletons. Sequences were obtained from peripheral blood. The receptor set was obtained from a woman aged 55-70 years with COVID-19, enrolled during active disease.

The genes are TRBV11-2 and TRBJ2-2; D possibly corresponds to TRBD1 (5 bases). V lost 5 bases to trimming and J lost 1 base, with 14 bases between them. The germline CDR1 and CDR2 sequences are SGHAT and FQNNGV. The length of the CDR3 is 16 residues. The CDR3 DNA is TGTGCCAGCAGCAAAAACACAGGCTGGAACACCGGGGAGCTGTTTTTT. Its translation is CASSKNTGWNTGELFF.

The J gene is TRBJ2-7, the V gene TRBV6-2 or TRBV6-3, with 9 bases that match TRBD2. V lost 6 bases, J lost 2 bases, and 11 bases stayed unmatched. The CDR3 contains 16 residues. Germline V gene sequence: CDR1 MNHEY, CDR2 SVGEGT. Here the CDR3 reads CASSDGLAGLAYEQYF. CDR3 DNA: TGTGCCAGCAGCGACGGGCTAGCGGGACTAGCCTACGAGCAGTACTTC.

The J gene is TRBJ1-1, the V gene TRBV4-1; 11 bases agree with TRBD1. Trimming took 4 bases from V and 3 from J; bases not matched to a gene: 4. CDR1 MGHRA and CDR2 YSYEKL come from the germline V gene. The CDR3 length is 15 residues. The chain's CDR3 is CASSRAGQGDTEAFF. CDR3 DNA: TGCGCCAGCAGCCGGGCGGGACAGGGGGACACTGAAGCTTTCTTT.

This chain joins TRBV3-1 (or the pseudogene TRBV3-2) and TRBJ1-2, with D hard to call. From germline, CDR1 is LGHDT and CDR2 YNNKEL (reference sequence). This CDR3 has 13 residues. V was clipped by 3 bases and J by 2 bases, with 7 bases between them. CDR3 nucleotide sequence: TGTGCCAGCAGCCAGGGCCCAAACTATGGCTACACCTTC. Translated: CASSQGPNYGYTF.

The table lists this clone with a count of one. The chain joins TRBV7-9 to TRBJ2-5, with TRBD2 as a possible D gene (5 bases). CDR1 is SEHNR and CDR2 is FQNEAQ in the germline V gene (reference sequence). This CDR3 spans 14 amino acids. With 2 bases removed from V and 5 bases from J, the gap between germline ends came to 12 bases. CDR3 in amino acids: CASSLNHGGETQYF. The CDR3 region has the DNA TGTGCCAGCAGCTTAAATCACGGCGGGGAGACCCAGTACTTC.

This clone was observed a single time. The rearrangement uses TRBV2 and TRBJ2-1; 7 bases line up with TRBD2. Germline V gene data show CDR1 as SNHLY and CDR2 as FYNNEI. The junction had 19 bases not matched to a gene; V was cut back by 8 bases and J by 9 bases. The CDR3 loop spans 16 amino acids. The CDR3 loop reads CASLPALTAGVSEQFF. The DNA of the CDR3 is TGTGCCAGCCTACCGGCACTCACCGCGGGGGTAAGTGAGCAGTTCTTC.

J is TRBJ2-3 and V is TRBV7-9; 7 nucleotides line up with TRBD2. The CDR3 runs to 12 residues. V lost 6 bases to trimming and J lost 5 bases; unmatched junction nucleotides: 2. The germline gives CDR1 SEHNR, CDR2 FQNEAQ (reference sequence). Here the CDR3 DNA reads TGTGCCAGCAGGGCGGGGGAAGATACGCAGTATTTT. Its translation: CASRAGEDTQYF.

This sequence joins TRBV5-1 and TRBJ1-2, with TRBD1 matching over 10 bases. V lost 4 bases to trimming and J lost 5 bases; unmatched junction nucleotides: 8. CDR3 length: 15 amino acids. Looked up from germline, CDR1 is SGHRS and CDR2 is YFSETQ. The CDR3 reads CASSQDRGRGYGYTF. CDR3 nucleotides: TGCGCCAGCAGCCAGGACAGGGGGAGAGGATATGGCTACACCTTC.

In this sample, this clone turned up a few times. The chain combines TRBV7-3 with TRBJ2-5; tentative D call: TRBD2 (7 bases). This CDR3 comprises 15 residues. With 5 bases removed from V and 2 bases from J, the gap between germline ends came to 15 bases. Germline V gene lookup returns CDR1 SGHTA and CDR2 FQGTGA. CDR3 amino acids: CASSLGGPTQETQYF. The CDR3 nucleotides are TGTGCCAGCAGCCTCGGGGGGCCAACTCAAGAGACCCAGTACTTC.

The gene calls are TRBV15 and TRBJ1-2; D is ambiguous. Trimming removed 0 bases from V and 4 bases from J, with 15 bases in between. The length of the CDR3 is 16 residues. CDR1 is LNHNV, CDR2 YYDKDF, per germline (reference sequence). The CDR3 region has the DNA TGTGCCACCAGCAGAGATCCCCAGGAGGGCACCTATGGCTACACCTTC. Translation: CATSRDPQEGTYGYTF.

This chain uses TRBV7-3 with TRBJ2-3; no clear D gene. In germline, CDR1 is SGHTA, CDR2 FQGTGA. This CDR3 is 14 amino acids long. The V end was cut by 5 bases, the J end by 0 bases, with 9 bases between. The CDR3 DNA reads TGTGCCAGCAGCCACTACAAGAGCACAGATACGCAGTATTTT. Translation gives CASSHYKSTDTQYF.

The rearrangement uses TRBV9 and TRBJ2-3; a weak D match, TRBD2 (6 bases). CDR3 size: 14 residues. Trimming pared 2 bases from V and 2 bases from J, leaving 9 bases between. Germline V lookup: CDR1 SGDLS, CDR2 YYNGEE. This CDR3 reads CASSVSGATDTQYF. In nucleotides, the CDR3 is TGTGCCAGCAGCGTTTCGGGAGCCACAGATACGCAGTATTTT. The full variable domain, completed using reference TRBV9 and TRBJ2-3, is DSGVTQTPKHLITATGQRVTLRCSPRSGDLSVYWYQQSLDQGLQFLIQYYNGEERAKGNILERFSAQQFPDLHSELNLSSLELGDSALYFCASSVSGATDTQYFGPGTRLTVL.

The rearrangement uses TRBV5-1 and TRBJ1-1, with a possible D match to TRBD1 (6 bases). The CDR3 is 15 residues long. CDR1 and CDR2 (germline): SGHRS, YFSETQ. Trimming stripped 6 bases from V and 4 bases from J, with 19 bases between. This chain's CDR3 is CASTTGGGVGTEAFF. The CDR3 DNA follows: TGCGCCAGCACCACAGGAGGGGGGGTTGGCACTGAAGCTTTCTTT.

The chain combines TRBV5-6 with TRBJ1-6; 8 bases map to TRBD1. The trim removed 1 base at V and 5 bases at J, leaving 2 bases unmatched. Germline CDR1 is SGHDT and CDR2 is YYEEEE. This CDR3 has 15 amino acids. The DNA of the CDR3 is TGTGCCAGCAGCTTGAGGACAGGGCATAATTCACCCCTCCACTTT. Translation gives CASSLRTGHNSPLHF.

The V call is TRBV10-2, the J call TRBJ2-1; D gene unclear. This CDR3 has 14 residues. V shed 2 bases and J shed 0 bases, with 5 bases lying between them. Germline V CDR1 and CDR2: WSHSY, SAAADI. Written as DNA, the CDR3 is TGCGCCAGCAGTGAGCAGTTCTCCTACAATGAGCAGTTCTTC. Protein product: CASSEQFSYNEQFF.

The genes are TRBV4-2 and TRBJ2-5; TRBD2 might be the D (6 bases). Germline V gene sequence: CDR1 LGHNA, CDR2 YNFKEQ. The CDR3 spans 15 residues. Trimming took 0 bases from V and 7 from J, leaving 15 bases between them. The CDR3 DNA is TGTGCCAGCAGCCAAGATCAACTAGCAGGCGGGACCCAGTACTTC. It is translated as CASSQDQLAGGTQYF.

The V call is TRBV2, the J call TRBJ2-5; 7 bases match TRBD1. The CDR3 runs to 13 residues. CDR1 and CDR2 (germline): SNHLY, FYNNEI. Trimming at V came to 7 bases and at J to 7 bases, leaving 9 bases not matched to a gene. The DNA of the CDR3 is TGTGCCAGCAAACAGGGGTTGGATTTGACCCAGTACTTC. Translated: CASKQGLDLTQYF.

V and J are TRBV5-1 and TRBJ2-7; the D gene is possibly TRBD2 (6 bases). The CDR3 consists of 14 residues. V was shortened by 4 bases and J by 6 bases, with 17 bases between the two germline ends. Germline-derived CDR1 and CDR2 are SGHRS and YFSETQ. The CDR3 here is CASSQGTLQGEQYF. CDR3 nucleotide sequence: TGCGCCAGCAGCCAAGGGACTCTCCAAGGCGAGCAGTACTTC. The variable domain in full, with the rest retrieved from reference TRBV5-1 and TRBJ2-7, is KAGVTQTPRYLIKTRGQQVTLSCSPISGHRSVSWYQQTPGQGLQFLFEYFSETQRNKGNFPGRFSGRQFSNSRSEMNVSTLELGDSALYLCASSQGTLQGEQYFGPGTRLTVT.

This clone was recorded a few times. CDR3: CASSSKRGAGTDTQYF. The CDR3 DNA sequence: TGTGCCAGCAGTTCCAAGCGAGGAGCGGGCACAGATACGCAGTATTTT. The J gene is TRBJ2-3, the V gene TRBV27; D might be TRBD2 (5 bases). The CDR3 runs 16 residues. V was clipped by 4 bases and J by 1 base, with 15 bases between them. Germline V gene sequence: CDR1 MNHEY, CDR2 SMNVEV (reference sequence).

The chain employs TRBV19 and TRBJ2-3; 11 bases match TRBD1. This CDR3 has 15 residues. Germline CDR1 is LNHDA and CDR2 is SQIVND (reference sequence). Trimming took 5 bases from V and 2 from J; bases not matched to a gene: 3. The CDR3 sequence: CASSPGQGDTDTQYF. DNA of the CDR3: TGTGCCAGTAGTCCGGGACAGGGGGACACAGATACGCAGTATTTT.

The chain recombines TRBV19 with TRBJ2-7; 9 bases map to TRBD1. V was pared by 3 bases and J by 5 bases, with 14 bases of the junction left unmatched. Germline V lookup: CDR1 LNHDA, CDR2 SQIVND (reference sequence). The CDR3 spans 17 residues. Written as DNA, the CDR3 is TGTGCCAGTAGTATCCGCAACGGGGACAGGGCAGTCCACGAGCAGTACGTC. Amino acids: CASSIRNGDRAVHEQYV.

The chain joins TRBV7-3 to TRBJ2-1; 10 bases match TRBD2. The CDR3 has 15 amino acids. Germline CDR1 is SGHTA and CDR2 is FQGTGA. V dropped 5 bases and J dropped 2; count of bases not matched to a gene: 3. CDR3 protein: CASSHGLAAYNEQFF. The CDR3 nucleotides are TGTGCCAGCAGCCATGGACTAGCGGCCTACAATGAGCAGTTCTTC.

This rearrangement joins TRBV6-5 to TRBJ1-6, with D unclear. Trimming removed 6 bases at V and 6 bases at J, with 9 bases between. The length of the CDR3 is 13 residues. Looked up from germline, CDR1 is MNHEY and CDR2 is SVGAGI. Here the CDR3 DNA reads TGTGCCAGCAGATCAGGTCGTAATTCACCCCTCCACTTT. This codes for CASRSGRNSPLHF.

Here the CDR3 DNA reads TGTGCCAGCAGCTCCCGGGGACAGGCCTCCGTCGAGCAGTACTTC. The encoded protein is CASSSRGQASVEQYF. This chain uses TRBV5-8 with TRBJ2-7; TRBD1 aligns across 8 bases. The CDR3 is 15 amino acids. The V gene end was trimmed by 3 bases and the J gene end by 6 bases; junction bases not matched to a gene: 11. Germline V CDR1 and CDR2: SGHTS, YDEGEE. Together with reference TRBV5-8 and TRBJ2-7, the CDR3 gives the full variable domain: EAGVTQSPTHLIKTRGQQATLRCSPISGHTSVYWYQQALGLGLQFLLWYDEGEERNRGNFPPRFSGRQFPNYSSELNVNALELEDSALYLCASSSRGQASVEQYFGPGTRLTVT.

The chain has TRBV28 and TRBJ2-3, with 7 bases aligning to TRBD2. The CDR3 has 16 amino acids. V shed 8 bases, J shed 4 bases, and the junction held 15 bases outside the gene matches. The V gene's germline CDR1 is MDHEN and CDR2 SYDVKM. The CDR3 reads CASHGLGLLPPDTQYF. The CDR3 bases are TGTGCCAGCCATGGACTAGGCCTACTACCTCCAGATACGCAGTATTTT.

This rearrangement joins TRBV6-6 to TRBJ1-1; 7 bases are shared with TRBD1. The germline V gene encodes CDR1 MNHNY and CDR2 SVGAGI (reference sequence). Losses at the gene ends were 8 bases for V and 8 bases for J; bases not matched to a gene: 5. The CDR3 loop spans 11 amino acids. This CDR3 reads CASDPGQEAFF. CDR3 nucleotide sequence: TGTGCCAGCGATCCGGGACAGGAAGCTTTCTTT.

The V gene is TRBV28, the J gene TRBJ1-1, with D uncertain. Trimming removed 2 bases at V and 5 bases at J, with 6 bases between. CDR3 length equals 12 residues. Germline V gene lookup returns CDR1 MDHEN and CDR2 SYDVKM. CDR3 in amino acids: CASSLARTEAFF. In nucleotides, the CDR3 is TGTGCCAGCAGTTTAGCCAGGACTGAAGCTTTCTTT.

CDR3 sequence (DNA): TGTGCCAGCAGCTTAGTGGGACTAGCGGGGACAAATGAGCAGTTCTTC. Translation: CASSLVGLAGTNEQFF. The chain joins TRBV7-2 to TRBJ2-1; 13 bases agree with TRBD2. CDR3 length equals 16 residues. Germline CDR1 reads SGHTA; CDR2 reads FQGNSA. The ends lost 1 base at V and 7 bases at J; junction bases unmatched: 4. Full variable domain (outside the CDR3, taken from reference TRBV7-2 and TRBJ2-1): GAGVSQSPSNKVTEKGKDVELRCDPISGHTALYWYRQSLGQGLEFLIYFQGNSAPDKSGLPSDRFSAERTGGSVSTLTIQRTQQEDSAVYLCASSLVGLAGTNEQFFGPGTRLTVL.

The chain uses TRBV18 and TRBJ1-1; D is uncertain. Trimming took off 3 bases at V and 3 bases at J, with 8 bases between the two ends. The V gene's germline CDR1 is KGHSH and CDR2 LQKENI. This CDR3 is 13 amino acids long. The CDR3, as DNA: TGTGCCAGCTCACCCCAGATGGACACTGAAGCTTTCTTT. Protein: CASSPQMDTEAFF.

This clone was seen a single time. V gene TRBV12-3 or TRBV12-4 combines with J gene TRBJ1-1, with 9 nucleotides matching TRBD1. V shed 7 bases and J 6 bases; nucleotides not matched to a gene: 6. The CDR3 sequence is 13 residues long. CDR3 sequence (DNA): TGTGCCAGCACTCTACAGGGGGCGGCTGAAGCTTTCTTT. It codes for CASTLQGAAEAFF.